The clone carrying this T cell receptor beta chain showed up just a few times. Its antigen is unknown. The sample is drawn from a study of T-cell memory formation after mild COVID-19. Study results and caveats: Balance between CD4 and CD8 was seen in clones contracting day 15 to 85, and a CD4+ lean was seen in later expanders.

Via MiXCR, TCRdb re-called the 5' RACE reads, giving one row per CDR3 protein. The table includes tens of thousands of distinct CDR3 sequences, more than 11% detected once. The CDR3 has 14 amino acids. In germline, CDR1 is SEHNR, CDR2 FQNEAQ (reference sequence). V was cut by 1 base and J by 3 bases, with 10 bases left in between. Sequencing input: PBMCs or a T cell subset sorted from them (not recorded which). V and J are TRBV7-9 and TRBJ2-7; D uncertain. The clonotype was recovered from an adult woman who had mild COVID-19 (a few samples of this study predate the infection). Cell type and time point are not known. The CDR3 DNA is TGTGCCAGCAGCTTAGGGCGTCTGGGCTACGAGCAGTACTTC. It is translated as CASSLGRLGYEQYF.